These T cell receptor beta chains were read from a single sample in a study of blood T cell repertoires in COVID-19. Using immunoSEQ multiplex PCR, the repertoire was profiled, and TCRdb retains in-frame clones only, with some absent. This table holds over 25,000 clones, 88% found once. Sequenced: peripheral blood. The receptors here all came from a human donor with active COVID-19. The donor label of this sample is uncertain. CDR3s include the opening cysteine and the closing phenylalanine or tryptophan. D genes are given only for firm matches. Clone sizes are given selectively: once, few, many, or a class where the clone is expanded.

j_gene,v_gene,d_gene,abundance,CDR3aa,CDR3nt
TRBJ1-4,TRBV7-2,TRBD1,.,CASSRGQLNEKLFF,TGTGCCAGCAGCCGGGGACAGCTCAATGAAAAACTGTTTTTT
TRBJ2-3,TRBV5-5,TRBD2,once,CASSPRRGEDTQYF,TGTGCCAGCAGCCCTCGACGGGGGGAAGATACGCAGTATTTT
TRBJ1-1,TRBV7-6,TRBD1,.,CASSLAGGTNTEAFF,TGTGCCAGCAGCTTAGCAGGGGGCACGAACACTGAAGCTTTCTTT
TRBJ1-1,TRBV28,TRBD1,.,CASRGIWRQGPTEAFF,TGTGCCAGCAGGGGAATCTGGCGACAGGGTCCCACTGAAGCTTTCTTT
TRBJ1-1,TRBV2,.,few,CASSDDSTEAFF,TGTGCCAGCAGTGATGACAGCACTGAAGCTTTCTTT
TRBJ2-3,TRBV5-6,TRBD1,.,CASSRGQGAYTQYF,TGTGCCAGCAGCCGGGGACAGGGGGCATATACGCAGTATTTT
TRBJ2-1,TRBV13,TRBD2,.,CASSFTSGGFGEQFF,TGTGCCAGCAGCTTTACTAGCGGGGGCTTTGGGGAGCAGTTCTTC
TRBJ1-3,TRBV7-7,.,.,CASSATSRDTIYF,TGTGCTAGCAGCGCCACGAGTCGAGACACCATATATTTT
TRBJ1-2,TRBV6-4,TRBD1,.,CASKDRGHGYTF,TGTGCCAGCAAAGACAGGGGCCATGGCTACACCTTC
TRBJ2-7,TRBV27,TRBD2,once,CASSPAGAASYEQYF,TGTGCCAGCAGTCCAGCGGGGGCTGCCTCCTACGAGCAGTACTTC
TRBJ1-2,TRBV19,.,.,CASTYRQDRDYGYTF,TGTGCCAGTACCTACCGACAGGACCGTGACTATGGCTACACCTTC
TRBJ2-7,TRBV20-1,.,.,CSARGGDEQYF,TGCAGTGCTAGAGGCGGGGACGAGCAGTACTTC
TRBJ1-6,TRBV6-2/TRBV6-3,.,.,CASSYPTDNSPLHF,TGTGCCAGCAGTTACCCGACAGATAATTCACCCCTCCACTTT
TRBJ1-5,TRBV6-2/TRBV6-3,.,.,CASSSYRVRNQPQHF,TGTGCCAGCAGTTCCTACAGGGTCCGCAATCAGCCCCAGCATTTT
TRBJ1-2,TRBV7-9,.,.,CASSQQGGDGGYTF,TGTGCCAGCAGCCAACAGGGTGGGGACGGCGGCTACACCTTC
TRBJ2-7,TRBV13,TRBD2,.,CASSFGLAGTYEQYF,TGTGCCAGCAGCTTTGGACTAGCGGGAACCTACGAGCAGTACTTC
TRBJ1-1,TRBV6-1,.,.,CASSDRKDSPTEAFF,TGTGCCAGCAGTGACCGGAAGGACAGTCCCACTGAAGCTTTCTTT
TRBJ2-3,TRBV7-2,.,.,CASSFRGASTDTQYF,TGTGCCAGCAGCTTTCGGGGGGCCAGCACAGATACGCAGTATTTT
TRBJ2-2,TRBV9,.,.,CASSVALTTNTGELFF,TGTGCCAGCAGCGTAGCACTCACCACGAACACCGGGGAGCTGTTTTTT
TRBJ2-5,TRBV25-1,TRBD2,.,CASSRSAGGETQYF,TGTGCCAGCAGTCGGTCTGCGGGGGGGGAGACCCAGTACTTC
TRBJ1-5,TRBV29-1,TRBD1,.,CSVSTGTGDQPQHF,TGCAGCGTATCAACCGGGACAGGGGATCAGCCCCAGCATTTT
TRBJ2-5,TRBV6-5,.,.,CASSYNRVGETQYF,TGTGCCAGCAGTTACAACAGGGTTGGAGAGACCCAGTACTTC
TRBJ1-5,TRBV6-5,TRBD1,.,CASTINRGGNQPQHF,TGTGCCAGCACAATTAACAGGGGTGGCAATCAGCCCCAGCATTTT
TRBJ2-7,TRBV18,TRBD2,.,CASSPGTSYEQYF,TGTGCCAGCTCACCAGGGACTAGCTACGAGCAGTACTTC
TRBJ1-1,TRBV18,.,once,CASSLGQNTEAFF,TGTGCCAGCTCTCTGGGACAGAACACTGAAGCTTTCTTT
TRBJ1-2,TRBV12-3/TRBV12-4,.,.,CASSRTSRYGYTF,TGTGCCAGCAGCCGGACAAGTCGCTATGGCTACACCTTC
TRBJ1-1,TRBV7-6,TRBD1,.,CASSPRQGLNTEAFF,TGTGCCAGCAGCCCCAGACAGGGACTGAACACTGAAGCTTTCTTT
TRBJ1-1,TRBV4-2,TRBD1,.,CASSPQQGTNTEAFF,TGTGCCAGCAGTCCCCAACAGGGGACGAACACTGAAGCTTTCTTT
TRBJ2-7,TRBV12-3/TRBV12-4,.,.,CASSLNRPYEQYF,TGTGCCAGCAGTTTAAACAGGCCCTACGAGCAGTACTTC
TRBJ2-5,TRBV12-3/TRBV12-4,.,once,CASTRQGQETQYF,TGTGCCAGCACCCGGCAGGGTCAAGAGACCCAGTACTTC
TRBJ2-2,TRBV27,.,.,CASSSSLDRVTGELFF,TGTGCCAGCAGTTCCAGCTTAGACAGAGTAACCGGGGAGCTGTTTTTT
TRBJ2-3,TRBV29-1,TRBD2,.,CSVRLAGGFTDTQYF,TGCAGCGTTAGACTAGCGGGGGGGTTCACAGATACGCAGTATTTT
TRBJ2-5,TRBV6-1,.,.,CASSEGAPLSIRHF,TGTGCCAGCAGTGAGGGGGCCCCTCTCTCAATTCGACACTTC
TRBJ1-2,TRBV29-1,TRBD1,.,CSVATGTGYYGYTF,TGCAGCGTCGCTACCGGGACAGGGTACTATGGCTACACCTTC
TRBJ1-2,TRBV12-3/TRBV12-4,.,.,CASSPSTGFGYTF,TGTGCCAGCAGTCCCTCCACAGGTTTTGGCTACACCTTC
TRBJ1-2,TRBV27,.,.,CASSLTQAHSNYGYTF,TGTGCCAGCAGTTTAACCCAGGCCCACTCTAACTATGGCTACACCTTC
TRBJ2-5,TRBV5-1,.,.,CASSPGSQETQYF,TGCGCCAGCAGCCCTGGGAGCCAAGAGACCCAGTACTTC
TRBJ1-6,TRBV19,.,.,CASREGKGIFSPLHF,TGTGCCAGTAGGGAAGGGAAGGGGATATTTTCACCCCTCCACTTT
TRBJ2-5,TRBV7-9,.,once,CASSSRLAYQETQYF,TGTGCCAGCAGCTCCCGCCTAGCGTACCAAGAGACCCAGTACTTC
TRBJ1-1,TRBV7-8,.,.,CASSLVLLMNTEAFF,TGTGCCAGCAGCTTAGTTTTGCTAATGAACACTGAAGCTTTCTTT
TRBJ1-1,TRBV7-2,.,.,CASSLTGYMNTEAFF,TGTGCCAGCAGCCTAACCGGGTACATGAACACTGAAGCTTTCTTT
TRBJ1-1,TRBV12-3/TRBV12-4,.,.,CASSFGQGTAFF,TGTGCCAGCAGTTTCGGCCAGGGAACGGCTTTCTTT
TRBJ2-2,TRBV2,TRBD1,.,CASRDQGQGITGELFF,TGTGCCAGCAGAGATCAGGGACAGGGCATAACCGGGGAGCTGTTTTTT
TRBJ1-5,TRBV18,.,.,CATTLGGAFGQPQHF,TGTGCCACCACACTTGGCGGGGCTTTCGGTCAGCCCCAGCATTTT
TRBJ1-3,TRBV5-1,.,.,CASSLGALRTAGNTIYF,TGCGCCAGCAGCTTGGGGGCTCTTAGGACAGCTGGAAACACCATATATTTT
TRBJ2-1,TRBV6-7,.,.,CASSPQGINEQFF,TGTGCCAGCAGTCCCCAGGGGATCAATGAGCAGTTCTTC
TRBJ1-2,TRBV28,TRBD1,.,CASSFRTGVSGYTF,TGTGCCAGCAGTTTTAGAACAGGGGTTTCTGGCTACACCTTC
TRBJ2-2,TRBV5-1,.,.,CASSLISNTGELFF,TGCGCCAGCAGCTTGATCTCGAACACCGGGGAGCTGTTTTTT
TRBJ1-3,TRBV7-9,.,.,CASSFRRGGNTIYF,TGTGCCAGCAGCTTTAGGAGGGGAGGAAACACCATATATTTT
TRBJ1-4,TRBV5-4,.,.,CASSLGRGVEKLFF,TGTGCCAGCAGCTTGGGCAGGGGTGTGGAAAAACTGTTTTTT
TRBJ1-2,TRBV19,.,.,CASKITSTENYGYTF,TGTGCCAGTAAAATTACCTCGACAGAAAACTATGGCTACACCTTC
TRBJ1-2,TRBV18,TRBD1,.,CASSPLMDREEGYTF,TGTGCCAGCTCACCTCTCATGGACAGGGAAGAGGGCTACACCTTC
TRBJ2-1,TRBV4-1,TRBD1,.,CASSQGGTTGGRYNEQFF,TGCGCCAGCAGCCAAGGTGGAACTACAGGGGGTAGGTACAATGAGCAGTTCTTC